Listed below are T cell receptor beta chains from one sample, sequenced in a study of post-analysis software for immune sequencing data. Via MiXCR, TCRdb re-called the PCR reads, giving one row per CDR3 protein. The sample has roughly 540,000 distinct CDR3 sequences; around 31% are singletons. Sequenced: blood. The receptors derive from a girl under 18 with multiple sclerosis. Each CDR3 is given with its conserved first and last residue. Fields, in order: V gene, clone size, J gene, D gene, CDR3 protein, CDR3 DNA. The D gene is left open where the match is weak. Some rows have no size entry. The others give once, few or many, or a class for an expanded clone.

>TRBV2|many|TRBJ2-7|.
CASSDVFSYEQYF
TGTGCCAGCAGTGATGTGTTCTCCTACGAGCAGTACTTC
>TRBV12-3/TRBV12-4|.|TRBJ2-3|.
CASSPSVEAQYF
TGTGCCAGCAGTCCCAGCGTCGAGGCGCAGTATTTT
>TRBV4-1|.|TRBJ2-5|.
CASSPGTRQETQYF
TGCGCCAGCAGCCCAGGGACGAGACAAGAGACCCAGTACTTC
>TRBV20-1|.|TRBJ2-5|.
CSARGRAGATYEQYF
TGCAGTGCTAGAGGCCGGGCGGGGGCCACTTATGAGCAGTACTTC
>TRBV5-6|.|TRBJ2-1|.
CASSLYGSSSYNEQFF
TGTGCCAGCAGCTTGTACGGCTCAAGCTCCTACAATGAGCAGTTCTTC
>TRBV6-1|.|TRBJ2-5|TRBD2
CASTSSGGSRETQYF
TGTGCCAGCACCTCTAGCGGGGGTAGTAGGGAGACCCAGTACTTC
>TRBV7-2|.|TRBJ2-3|.
CASSLGLPGDTQYF
TGTGCCAGCAGCTTAGGACTACCGGGTGATACGCAGTATTTT
>TRBV2|few|TRBJ2-7|TRBD1
CASRGQTSSSYEQYF
TGTGCCAGCAGGGGACAGACTTCCAGCTCCTACGAGCAGTACTTC
>TRBV13|.|TRBJ1-6|TRBD1
CASSLGVTGATSPLHF
TGTGCCAGCAGCTTAGGAGTGACAGGGGCCACCTCACCCCTCCACTTT
>TRBV4-2|few|TRBJ2-1|TRBD2
CASSQPLAGGSYNEQFF
TGTGCCAGCAGCCAACCTTTAGCGGGGGGCTCCTACAATGAGCAGTTCTTC
>TRBV6-5|.|TRBJ2-7|TRBD1
CASSYRGQGTYEQYF
TGTGCCAGCAGTTACCGGGGACAGGGGACCTACGAGCAGTACTTC
>TRBV6-6|once|TRBJ1-6|TRBD1
CASGRDRANSPRHF
TGTGCCAGCGGCAGGGACAGGGCAAATTCACCCCGCCACTTT
>TRBV28|.|TRBJ1-6|.
CASSLTPGSPLHF
TGTGCCAGCAGTTTGACCCCAGGATCACCCCTCCACTTT
>TRBV29-1|.|TRBJ1-1|TRBD1
CSAGTADTEAFF
TGCAGCGCTGGGACAGCCGACACTGAAGCTTTCTTT